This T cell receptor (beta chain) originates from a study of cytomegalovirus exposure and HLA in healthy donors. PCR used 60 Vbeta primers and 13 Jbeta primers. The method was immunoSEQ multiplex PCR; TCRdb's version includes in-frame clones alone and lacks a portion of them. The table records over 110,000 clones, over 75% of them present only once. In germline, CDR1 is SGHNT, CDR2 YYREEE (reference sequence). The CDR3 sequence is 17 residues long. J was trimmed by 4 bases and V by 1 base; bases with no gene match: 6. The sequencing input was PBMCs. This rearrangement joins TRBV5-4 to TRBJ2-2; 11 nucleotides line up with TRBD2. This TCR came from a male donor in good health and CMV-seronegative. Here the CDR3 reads CASSLTSGRLSTGELFF. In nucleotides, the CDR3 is TGTGCCAGCAGCTTGACTAGCGGGAGACTTAGCACCGGGGAGCTGTTTTTT.